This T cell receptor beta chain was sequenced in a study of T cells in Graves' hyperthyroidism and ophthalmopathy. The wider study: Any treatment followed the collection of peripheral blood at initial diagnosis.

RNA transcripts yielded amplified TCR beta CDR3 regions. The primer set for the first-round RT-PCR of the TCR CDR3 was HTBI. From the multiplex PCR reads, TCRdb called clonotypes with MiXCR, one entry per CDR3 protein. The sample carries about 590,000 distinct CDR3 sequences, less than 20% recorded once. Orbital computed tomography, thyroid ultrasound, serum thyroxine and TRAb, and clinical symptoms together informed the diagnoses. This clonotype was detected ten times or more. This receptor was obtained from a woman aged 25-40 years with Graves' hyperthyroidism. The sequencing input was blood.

CDR3 DNA sequence: TGCAGTGCTGGGACACCCGATACATACAATGAGCAGTTCTTC. It translates to CSAGTPDTYNEQFF. The chain has TRBV20-1 and TRBJ2-1, with D perhaps matching TRBD1 (6 bases). Trimming pared 5 bases from V and 4 bases from J, leaving 15 bases between. Germline V CDR1 and CDR2: DFQATT, SNEGSKA (reference sequence). The CDR3 has 14 residues.